This T cell receptor beta chain stems from a study of T cells in Graves' hyperthyroidism and ophthalmopathy. The CDR3 is made up of 14 amino acids. CDR1 is SGHVS, CDR2 FQNEAQ, per germline. V was pared by 5 bases and J by 2 bases, with 11 bases between. TCR beta CDR3 region amplification was performed from RNA transcripts. HTBI primers were employed in a first-round RT-PCR of the TCR CDR3. Via MiXCR, TCRdb re-called the multiplex PCR reads, giving one row per CDR3 protein. This table holds about 690,000 distinct CDR3 sequences, 17% found once. This clonotype was observed many times. Sample: blood. This chain uses TRBV7-8 with TRBJ2-3; the D is unclear. This receptor was identified in a man aged 45-60 years with Graves' hyperthyroidism. The CDR3, as DNA: TGTGCCAGCAGCCGCCCCACCGACACAGATACGCAGTATTTT. This gives the protein CASSRPTDTDTQYF.